These T cell receptor beta chains were read from a single sample in a study of T-cell reconstitution after alpha-beta-depleted transplantation in children. Via MiXCR, TCRdb re-called the PCR reads, giving one row per CDR3 protein. Of approximately 500,000 distinct CDR3 sequences in the sample, about 11% are singletons; the top ten hold just over 2%. Sequenced here: PBMCs, sampled before TCRalphabeta/CD19-depleted stem cell transplant. These receptors all come from a child aged 2 to 15 with inherited bone marrow failure, due to receive a stem cell transplant. Each CDR3 is given with its conserved first and last residue. The order of the fields is D gene, clone size, J gene, V gene, CDR3 DNA, CDR3 protein. The D gene is left open where the match is weak. Clone sizes are shown as once, few or many counts, or a class when the clone is expanded.

>-|many|TRBJ2-1|TRBV28
TGTGCCAGCAGTTTAATAGAGGGGGGGACTCTCGGTTTCGACAATGAGCAGTTCTTC
CASSLIEGGTLGFDNEQFF
>-|many|TRBJ2-7|TRBV6-1
TGTGCCAGCAGTATGGGGGCACCCTACGAGCAGTACTTC
CASSMGAPYEQYF
>-|many|TRBJ2-7|TRBV5-1
TGCGCCAGCAGCCAAAACCGGGACGCCCCAAAGCAGTACTTC
CASSQNRDAPKQYF
>-|few|TRBJ2-7|TRBV7-2
TGTGCCAGCAGCTTAGGGGGGGCGCGAAGGTACGAGCAGTACTTC
CASSLGGARRYEQYF
>TRBD2|many|TRBJ2-3|TRBV3-1
TGTGCCAGCAGCCGGACTAGCGGAAAAGATACGCAGTATTTT
CASSRTSGKDTQYF
>TRBD2|few|TRBJ2-3|TRBV11-2
TGTGCCAGCAGCTTAGTTGCTGTAGGGCTAGCGGGAGGTTTAGATACGCAGTATTTT
CASSLVAVGLAGGLDTQYF
>-|many|TRBJ2-7|TRBV19
TGTGCCAGTATGAAGGGGAGCGAGCAGTACTTC
CASMKGSEQYF
>-|many|TRBJ2-1|TRBV6-1
TGTGCCAGCAGTAATCCCCCGGTGGGGCCTGTGCCCTACAATGAGCAGTTCTTC
CASSNPPVGPVPYNEQFF
>TRBD2|many|TRBJ2-1|TRBV12-3/TRBV12-4
TGTGCCAGCACTAGGACTAGCGGACCCAGCTCCTACAATGAGCAGTTCTTC
CASTRTSGPSSYNEQFF
>-|many|TRBJ1-2|TRBV29-1
TGCAGCGTTTGGGTCGGTGGCTACACCTTC
CSVWVGGYTF
>-|few|TRBJ1-2|TRBV5-6
TGTGCCAGCAGCCCAGGGATTAACTATGGCTACACCTTC
CASSPGINYGYTF
>-|many|TRBJ2-2|TRBV12-3/TRBV12-4
TGTGCCAGCATGGGCCTCCTCGATATCACCGGGGAGCTGTTTTTT
CASMGLLDITGELFF
>-|many|TRBJ2-1|TRBV30
TGTGCCTGGAGTGGTTGGGAGGGGGGCTCCTACAATGAGCAGTTCTTC
CAWSGWEGGSYNEQFF